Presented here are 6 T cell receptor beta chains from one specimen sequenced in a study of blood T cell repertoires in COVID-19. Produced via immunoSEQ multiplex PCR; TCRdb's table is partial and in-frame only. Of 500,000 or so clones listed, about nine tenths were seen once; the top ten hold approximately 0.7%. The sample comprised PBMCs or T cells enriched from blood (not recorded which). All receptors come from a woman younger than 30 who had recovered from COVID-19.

The CDR3 region is CASSLQWSGANVLTF. Here the CDR3 DNA reads TGCGCCAGCAGCTTGCAGTGGTCTGGGGCCAACGTCCTGACTTTC. This rearrangement joins TRBV5-1 to TRBJ2-6; D gene uncertain. The CDR3 loop spans 15 amino acids. Germline CDR1 reads SGHRS; CDR2 reads YFSETQ. With 1 base removed from V and 1 base from J, the gap between germline ends came to 6 bases. Together with reference TRBV5-1 and TRBJ2-6, the CDR3 gives the full variable domain: KAGVTQTPRYLIKTRGQQVTLSCSPISGHRSVSWYQQTPGQGLQFLFEYFSETQRNKGNFPGRFSGRQFSNSRSEMNVSTLELGDSALYLCASSLQWSGANVLTFGAGSRLTVL.

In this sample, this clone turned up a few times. The CDR3 DNA follows: TGCGCCAGCAGCCTTACTTCCGGGATGACGGGCTTCGAGCAGTACTTC. This encodes CASSLTSGMTGFEQYF. The chain has TRBV5-1 and TRBJ2-7; D is perhaps TRBD2 (5 bases). V lost 4 bases and J lost 6, with 23 bases in between. CDR1 is SGHRS and CDR2 is YFSETQ in the germline V gene. There are 16 residues in the CDR3.

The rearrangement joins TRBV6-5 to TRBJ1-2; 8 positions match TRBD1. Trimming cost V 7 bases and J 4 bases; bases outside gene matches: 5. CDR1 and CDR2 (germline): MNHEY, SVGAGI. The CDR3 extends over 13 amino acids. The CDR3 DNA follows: TGTGCCAGCAATAACGGACAGGGCTATGGCTACACCTTC. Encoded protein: CASNNGQGYGYTF.

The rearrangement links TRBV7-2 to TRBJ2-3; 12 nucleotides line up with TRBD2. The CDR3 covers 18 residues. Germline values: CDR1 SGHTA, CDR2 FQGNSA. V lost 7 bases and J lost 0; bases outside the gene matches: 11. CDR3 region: CASTTGLAGAISTDTQYF. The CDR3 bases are TGTGCCAGCACCACGGGACTAGCGGGCGCAATTAGCACAGATACGCAGTATTTT.

CDR3 in DNA: TGTGCCAGCAGTCGGGACTCTACAGATACGCAGTATTTT. It is translated as CASSRDSTDTQYF. The genes are TRBV6-5 and TRBJ2-3, with a weak D call TRBD2 (6 bases). Germline V gives CDR1 MNHEY, CDR2 SVGAGI. This CDR3 spans 13 amino acids. Trimming shortened V by 5 bases and J by 3 bases, and 9 bases separated the two germline ends.

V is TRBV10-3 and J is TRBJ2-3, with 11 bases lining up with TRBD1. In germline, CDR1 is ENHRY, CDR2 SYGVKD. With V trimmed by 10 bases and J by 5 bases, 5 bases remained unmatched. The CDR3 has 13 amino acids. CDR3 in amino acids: CATGQGAQDTQYF. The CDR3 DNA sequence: TGTGCCACCGGACAGGGGGCGCAAGATACGCAGTATTTT.